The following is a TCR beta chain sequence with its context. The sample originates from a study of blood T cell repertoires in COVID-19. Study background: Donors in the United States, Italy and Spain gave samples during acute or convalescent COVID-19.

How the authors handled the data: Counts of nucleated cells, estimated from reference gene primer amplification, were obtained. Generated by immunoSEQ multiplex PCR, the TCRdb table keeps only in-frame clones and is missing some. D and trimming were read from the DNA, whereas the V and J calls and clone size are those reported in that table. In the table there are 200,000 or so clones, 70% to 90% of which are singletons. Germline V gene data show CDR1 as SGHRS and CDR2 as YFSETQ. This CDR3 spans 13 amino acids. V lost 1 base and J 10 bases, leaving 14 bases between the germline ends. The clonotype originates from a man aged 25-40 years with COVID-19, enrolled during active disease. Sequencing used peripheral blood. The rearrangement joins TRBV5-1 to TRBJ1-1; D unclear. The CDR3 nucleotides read TGCGCCAGCAGCTTGACCGGGGATCTGGTAGCTTTCTTT. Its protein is CASSLTGDLVAFF. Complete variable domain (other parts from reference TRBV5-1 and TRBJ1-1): KAGVTQTPRYLIKTRGQQVTLSCSPISGHRSVSWYQQTPGQGLQFLFEYFSETQRNKGNFPGRFSGRQFSNSRSEMNVSTLELGDSALYLCASSLTGDLVAFFGQGTRLTVV.